Presented here are 32 T cell receptor beta chains from one specimen sequenced in a study of blood T cell repertoires in COVID-19. Produced via immunoSEQ multiplex PCR; TCRdb's table is partial and in-frame only. Of over 200,000 clones listed, around four fifths are singletons. Source material: PBMCs or T cells enriched from blood (not recorded which). All receptors derive from a man aged 35 to 55 who had recovered from COVID-19.

The chain joins TRBV19 to TRBJ1-5; 9 nucleotides match TRBD1. Germline V gene lookup returns CDR1 LNHDA and CDR2 SQIVND (reference sequence). The CDR3 length is 18 residues. V trimming: 4 bases; J trimming: 0 bases; junction bases outside the gene matches: 10. The CDR3 is CASSNRQGGTYSNQPQHF. The CDR3 DNA sequence: TGTGCCAGTAGTAACAGACAGGGGGGAACATATAGCAATCAGCCCCAGCATTTT.

This clone occurred once. The V call is TRBV7-3, the J call TRBJ2-5; TRBD1 aligns across 9 bases. The CDR3 is 14 amino acids. The V gene end was trimmed by 5 bases and the J gene end by 3 bases; junction bases not matched to a gene: 4. Germline CDR1 SGHTA, CDR2 FQGTGA. The CDR3 DNA follows: TGTGCCAGCAGCCCCCGGGACAGGGAAGAGACCCAGTACTTC. It encodes CASSPRDREETQYF.

The chain joins TRBV5-8 to TRBJ2-2; 9 bases map to TRBD2. CDR3 size: 16 residues. With 5 bases clipped from V and 1 base from J, the junction kept 6 bases outside the gene matches. Germline assignment: CDR1 SGHTS and CDR2 YDEGEE. The CDR3 sequence: CASRREGALNTGELFF. The CDR3 DNA reads as TGTGCCAGCAGGCGGGAGGGGGCGTTGAACACCGGGGAGCTGTTTTTT. The full variable domain, its missing parts supplied by reference TRBV5-8 and TRBJ2-2, is EAGVTQSPTHLIKTRGQQATLRCSPISGHTSVYWYQQALGLGLQFLLWYDEGEERNRGNFPPRFSGRQFPNYSSELNVNALELEDSALYLCASRREGALNTGELFFGEGSRLTVL.

J is TRBJ2-1 and V is TRBV2, with TRBD2 matching over 11 bases. The CDR3 extends over 17 amino acids. Germline CDR1 SNHLY, CDR2 FYNNEI. J was trimmed by 4 bases and V by 6 bases; bases with no gene match: 11. CDR3 residues: CASRLAGGNMGYNEQFF. DNA of the CDR3: TGTGCCAGCAGGCTAGCGGGAGGTAATATGGGGTACAATGAGCAGTTCTTC.

The rearrangement uses TRBV2 and TRBJ1-4, with D possibly TRBD1 on 6 matching bases. The CDR3 is 16 residues long. V was pared by 4 bases and J by 6 bases, with 18 bases between. Germline assignment: CDR1 SNHLY and CDR2 FYNNEI. This CDR3 is CASSGSGGELDEKLFF. The CDR3 nucleotides read TGTGCCAGCAGTGGATCTGGGGGCGAGTTGGATGAAAAACTGTTTTTT.

The CDR3 DNA reads as TGTGCCAGCACGGCTAGAGCTATCCACGAGCAGTACTTC. Amino acid sequence: CASTARAIHEQYF. The chain recombines TRBV6-5 with TRBJ2-7; the D is unclear. Trimming took off 7 bases at V and 5 bases at J, with 15 bases between the two ends. Germline-derived CDR1 and CDR2 are MNHEY and SVGAGI. This CDR3 spans 13 amino acids.

This chain connects TRBV6-1 to TRBJ1-3; 12 bases align to TRBD1. The CDR3 runs 17 residues. The germline V gene encodes CDR1 MNHNS and CDR2 SASEGT. The J segment lost 5 bases and the V segment lost 3 bases, leaving 8 bases of the junction unmatched. The CDR3 here is CASSDPRGDRGRNTIYF. In DNA, the CDR3 is TGTGCCAGCAGTGATCCGCGTGGGGACAGGGGGCGAAACACCATATATTTT.

This clone was counted a few times. This chain uses TRBV9 with TRBJ1-2, with 8 nucleotides matching TRBD1. V shed 4 bases and J 2 bases; nucleotides not matched to a gene: 10. The germline V gene encodes CDR1 SGDLS and CDR2 YYNGEE. The CDR3 contains 16 residues. CDR3 DNA sequence: TGTGCCAGCAGCTCAGCCCGGACAGGGAGAAACTATGGCTACACCTTC. This gives the protein CASSSARTGRNYGYTF.

About this clone itself: Other DNA sequences in this sample translate to the same CDR3. The rearrangement joins TRBV7-9 to TRBJ2-3; D possibly corresponds to TRBD2 (5 bases). The CDR3 consists of 13 residues. Trimming left V 0 bases short and J 4 bases short, with 5 bases between. Germline V CDR1 and CDR2: SEHNR, FQNEAQ (reference sequence). The CDR3 DNA sequence: TGTGCCAGCAGCTTAGCGGGAGCAGATACGCAGTATTTT. Amino acids: CASSLAGADTQYF.

The chain links TRBV5-1 to TRBJ2-5, with D tentatively TRBD2 (5 bases). Looked up from germline, CDR1 is SGHRS and CDR2 is YFSETQ. The CDR3 has 14 amino acids. Trimming stripped 6 bases from V and 5 bases from J, with 17 bases between. CDR3 residues: CASNVGVTGETQYF. CDR3 in DNA: TGCGCCAGCAATGTGGGAGTAACGGGGGAGACCCAGTACTTC.

This chain joins TRBV11-2 and TRBJ2-3; D unresolved. The CDR3 covers 13 residues. V was clipped by 5 bases and J by 4 bases, with 10 bases between them. Germline CDR1 is SGHAT and CDR2 is FQNNGV. In DNA, the CDR3 is TGTGCCAGCAGCCCTAGTAAAGCAGATACGCAGTATTTT. It is translated as CASSPSKADTQYF. Together with reference TRBV11-2 and TRBJ2-3, the CDR3 gives the full variable domain: EAGVAQSPRYKIIEKRQSVAFWCNPISGHATLYWYQQILGQGPKLLIQFQNNGVVDDSQLPKDRFSAERLKGVDSTLKIQPAKLEDSAVYLCASSPSKADTQYFGPGTRLTVL.

The chain is built from TRBV27 and TRBJ2-1; 13 bases match TRBD2. V lost 7 bases, J lost 4 bases, and 10 bases stayed unmatched. Per the germline V gene, CDR1 is MNHEY and CDR2 is SMNVEV (reference sequence). This CDR3 is built from 17 residues. This CDR3 reads CASTRWTSGGNYNEQFF. The CDR3 region has the DNA TGTGCCAGCACCCGGTGGACTAGCGGGGGAAATTACAATGAGCAGTTCTTC.

The chain carries TRBV5-1 and TRBJ1-3; perhaps TRBD1 as D (6 bases). Trimming took 4 bases from V and 0 from J, leaving 14 bases between them. CDR3 length: 16 residues. CDR1 is SGHRS, CDR2 YFSETQ, per germline. The CDR3 bases are TGCGCCAGCAGCCGCCGGACAGCGAGCTCTGGAAACACCATATATTTT. It translates to CASSRRTASSGNTIYF.

V is TRBV5-1 and J is TRBJ1-4, with D possibly matching TRBD1 (5 bases). Between the trimmed V and J ends, which lost 0 bases and 8 bases, there was a span of 14 bases. CDR1 SGHRS and CDR2 YFSETQ come from the germline V gene. This CDR3 is built from 15 residues. In nucleotides, the CDR3 is TGCGCCAGCAGCTTGGAATTGGGGCCCTTAGAAAAACTGTTTTTT. Amino acid sequence: CASSLELGPLEKLFF.

The J gene is TRBJ2-1, the V gene TRBV10-3; D not certain. The CDR3 sequence is 12 residues long. CDR1 is ENHRY and CDR2 is SYGVKD in the germline V gene. V was cut by 2 bases and J by 10 bases, with 9 bases left in between. CDR3 DNA: TGTGCCATCAGTGAGGAGGTCGTCGAGCAGTTCTTC. It is translated as CAISEEVVEQFF.

The chain links TRBV12-3 or TRBV12-4 to TRBJ2-7; no definite D call. CDR3 size: 13 residues. V was clipped by 3 bases and J by 2 bases, with 8 bases between them. The CDR3 sequence: CASSFRRAYEQYF. DNA of the CDR3: TGTGCCAGCAGTTTTCGACGGGCCTACGAGCAGTACTTC.

V and J are TRBV19 and TRBJ1-2; 9 nucleotides match TRBD1. This CDR3 is 15 amino acids long. In germline, CDR1 is LNHDA, CDR2 SQIVND (reference sequence). Trimming at V came to 1 base and at J to 8 bases, leaving 8 bases not matched to a gene. CDR3 in DNA: TGTGCCAGTAGTATAGGTGGGGGACAGGGCGGCGGCTACACCTTC. This translates into CASSIGGGQGGGYTF.

The chain has TRBV6-5 and TRBJ2-2; D is uncertain. CDR1 and CDR2 from the germline V gene are MNHEY and SVGAGI. The germline V and J ends were trimmed by 6 bases and 2 bases, with 10 bases remaining between them. The length of the CDR3 is 14 residues. The CDR3: CASRRTVNTGELFF. CDR3 bases: TGTGCCAGCAGGCGAACAGTTAACACCGGGGAGCTGTTTTTT.

J is TRBJ2-5 and V is TRBV12-5; TRBD1 might be the D (6 bases). The germline V and J ends were trimmed by 5 bases and 3 bases, with 10 bases remaining between them. The germline V gene has CDR1 LGHNT and CDR2 FRNRAP. CDR3 length: 13 residues. The CDR3 spells CASGADRKETQYF. The CDR3 coding sequence is TGTGCTAGTGGTGCGGACAGAAAAGAGACCCAGTACTTC.

The chain employs TRBV2 and TRBJ2-7; TRBD1 matches 9 bases. V gave up 2 bases and J gave up 6 bases; unmatched junction bases: 5. The CDR3 is made up of 14 amino acids. Germline assignment: CDR1 SNHLY and CDR2 FYNNEI. The CDR3 protein is CASSEPRQGGEQYF. In nucleotides, the CDR3 is TGTGCCAGCAGTGAACCGCGACAGGGGGGCGAGCAGTACTTC.

This clone turned up a few times. V gene TRBV6-5 combines with J gene TRBJ2-7; 7 bases line up with TRBD2. V shed 7 bases and J 7 bases; nucleotides not matched to a gene: 10. The CDR3 covers 13 residues. Germline lookup yields CDR1 MNHEY and CDR2 SVGAGI. The CDR3 sequence: CASTLAGAGEQYF. CDR3 DNA sequence: TGTGCCAGCACCCTAGCCGGAGCGGGGGAGCAGTACTTC.

The chain recombines TRBV3-1 (or the pseudogene TRBV3-2) with TRBJ1-2, with TRBD1 matching over 9 bases. V lost 1 base to trimming and J lost 7 bases; unmatched junction nucleotides: 7. The CDR3 is 15 amino acids. CDR1 and CDR2 (germline): LGHDT, YNNKEL (reference sequence). The CDR3 here is CASSQANRGPSGYTF. The CDR3 DNA sequence: TGTGCCAGCAGCCAAGCCAACAGGGGGCCGAGTGGCTACACCTTC.

The chain couples TRBV19 to TRBJ1-5; D remains ambiguous. CDR3 length equals 15 residues. V was clipped by 4 bases and J by 4 bases, with 14 bases between them. Germline values: CDR1 LNHDA, CDR2 SQIVND (reference sequence). CDR3: CASSKVTASNQPQHF. As DNA, the CDR3 is TGTGCCAGTAGTAAGGTCACAGCTTCGAATCAGCCCCAGCATTTT.

The rearrangement uses TRBV6-1 and TRBJ2-7; 8 bases match TRBD2. Germline-derived CDR1 and CDR2 are MNHNS and SASEGT. This CDR3 spans 12 amino acids. V dropped 11 bases and J dropped 0; count of bases not matched to a gene: 3. The CDR3 DNA reads as TGTGCCCTAGCGGGCGTCTCCTACGAGCAGTACTTC. It translates to CALAGVSYEQYF.

The chain joins TRBV6-5 to TRBJ1-2; TRBD1 might be the D (6 bases). Between the trimmed V and J ends, which lost 5 bases and 0 bases, there was a span of 10 bases. Germline V gives CDR1 MNHEY, CDR2 SVGAGI. This CDR3 spans 14 amino acids. CDR3 nucleotide sequence: TGTGCCAGCAGTAGGGACACTACTAACTATGGCTACACCTTC. This codes for CASSRDTTNYGYTF.

The CDR3 DNA follows: TGTGCCAGCAGTCTTTCCGGGACAGGGTCAAACACTGAAGCTTTCTTT. This sequence encodes CASSLSGTGSNTEAFF. The chain combines TRBV25-1 with TRBJ1-1; 9 positions match TRBD1. Germline trimming cut 5 bases from V and 2 bases from J; bases unmatched to any gene: 9. From germline, CDR1 is MGHDK and CDR2 SYGVNS. The length of the CDR3 is 16 residues.

The chain recombines TRBV12-5 with TRBJ1-3; TRBD1 is a possible D gene (5 bases). This CDR3 spans 17 amino acids. Trimming stripped 0 bases from V and 0 bases from J, with 12 bases between. Germline CDR1 reads LGHNT; CDR2 reads FRNRAP. The CDR3, as DNA: TGTGCTAGTGGTTTGGTATGGGACTTCACCTCTGGAAACACCATATATTTT. Amino acids: CASGLVWDFTSGNTIYF.

This rearrangement joins TRBV2 to TRBJ1-5, with 7 bases matching TRBD1. Germline values: CDR1 SNHLY, CDR2 FYNNEI. The V and J ends lost 6 bases and 3 bases, in that order; junction bases with no gene match: 11. CDR3 length equals 16 residues. Here the CDR3 DNA reads TGTGCCAGCAGCCAGGACAGGAGACAACTCAATCAGCCCCAGCATTTT. Residues: CASSQDRRQLNQPQHF.

This clone was observed a single time. The rearrangement links TRBV9 to TRBJ2-3; TRBD2 might be the D (6 bases). V was shortened by 3 bases and J by 6 bases, with 20 bases between the two germline ends. The CDR3 consists of 16 residues. Germline CDR1 is SGDLS and CDR2 is YYNGEE. CDR3 nucleotides: TGTGCCAGCAGCGCTATCCTCAACAGTGGGAGGGATACGCAGTATTTT. Amino acids: CASSAILNSGRDTQYF.

The chain uses TRBV6-5 and TRBJ1-6; TRBD1 agrees at 10 bases. The CDR3 totals 15 residues. J was trimmed by 7 bases and V by 6 bases; bases with no gene match: 6. Germline-derived CDR1 and CDR2 are MNHEY and SVGAGI. CDR3 coding DNA: TGTGCCAGCAGCTCTGACAGGGGGCGGAATTCACCCCTCCACTTT. Translated, it gives CASSSDRGRNSPLHF.

The V call is TRBV21-1, the J call TRBJ1-3; the tabulated D call, TRBD1, remains unverified against the DNA. TRBV21-1 is an annotated pseudogene. The CDR3 length is 16 residues. The CDR3 nucleotides are TGTGCCAGCAGCAGGAACAGGGCTCACCCTGGAAACACCATATATTTT. Protein product: CASSRNRAHPGNTIYF.

The rearrangement joins TRBV2 to TRBJ2-4; D possibly corresponds to TRBD2 (6 bases). Per germline, CDR1 SNHLY and CDR2 FYNNEI. Trimming took 7 bases from V and 7 from J, leaving 20 bases between them. This CDR3 region has 15 residues. The CDR3 spells CASISRGGGLNIQYF. DNA of the CDR3: TGTGCCAGCATTAGTAGGGGAGGCGGGCTGAACATTCAGTACTTC. The full variable domain, its missing parts supplied by reference TRBV2 and TRBJ2-4, is EPEVTQTPSHQVTQMGQEVILRCVPISNHLYFYWYRQILGQKVEFLVSFYNNEISEKSEIFDDQFSVERPDGSNFTLKIRSTKLEDSAMYFCASISRGGGLNIQYFGAGTRLSVL.